Following are 4 T cell receptor beta chains from one sample sequenced in a study of CD8 T cells in Susac syndrome. Random hexamers were used to reverse transcribe an amount of roughly 0.5 to 1 ug RNA. TCRdb itself ran the immunoSEQ multiplex PCR reads through MiXCR, one entry per CDR3 protein. The data contain 170,000 or so distinct CDR3 sequences, 85% to 95% of them singletons. The sample was CD4+ T cells from PBMCs. The receptors shown here come from a human donor with Susac syndrome.

The chain employs TRBV6-5 and TRBJ1-5, with a possible D match to TRBD1 (6 bases). Germline CDR1 reads MNHEY; CDR2 reads SVGAGI. The V and J ends lost 0 bases and 12 bases respectively, with 18 bases between them. The CDR3 totals 15 residues. CDR3 bases: TGTGCCAGCAGTTACTCGGGGGCGGACCGGGAGGTCCAGCATTTT. Protein: CASSYSGADREVQHF.

The chain has TRBV19 and TRBJ2-1, with TRBD1 matching 7 bases. After removal of 10 bases from V and 7 bases from J, the junction contained 7 bases not matched to a gene. From germline, CDR1 is LNHDA and CDR2 SQIVND (reference sequence). The length of the CDR3 is 12 residues. The CDR3, as DNA: TGTGCCACCGCGACAGGGTGGAATGAGCAGTTCTTC. Translating gives CATATGWNEQFF.

V is TRBV12-3 or TRBV12-4 and J is TRBJ1-1; D may be TRBD1 (5 bases). The V and J ends lost 2 bases and 0 bases respectively, with 16 bases between them. The CDR3 extends over 17 amino acids. The CDR3 is CASSLWGKHPMNTEAFF. CDR3 DNA: TGTGCCAGCAGTTTATGGGGGAAACACCCGATGAACACTGAAGCTTTCTTT.

The rearrangement links TRBV20-1 to TRBJ1-5; possible D gene TRBD1, 6 bases. The CDR3 runs 15 residues. V lost 5 bases and J 3 bases, leaving 17 bases between the germline ends. Germline V CDR1 and CDR2: DFQATT, SNEGSKA (reference sequence). The chain's CDR3 is CSARTGTKINQPQHF. The CDR3 bases are TGCAGTGCTCGAACCGGGACAAAAATCAATCAGCCCCAGCATTTT.